These T cell receptor beta chains were read from a single sample in a study of response to subunit inactivated influenza vaccine. TCRdb redid the calling of the RT-PCR reads with MiXCR, one entry per CDR3 protein. The sample holds more than 450,000 distinct CDR3 sequences, approximately 10% seen once. These data were also filed under a second study, of T cells expressing NK-cell markers.

The source was PBMCs from blood, collected on the day of vaccination. The receptors originated from a man aged 50-60 years who received an inactivated influenza vaccine. Both conserved end residues are part of each CDR3. D genes are given only for firm matches. Size is omitted from some rows. Given values are once, few, many or a class for expanded clones.

clone_size d_call j_call v_call cdr3_nt cdr3_aa
. . TRBJ2-7 TRBV5-5 TGTGCCAGCAGCTTTAGACCGCCCTACGAGCAGTACTTC CASSFRPPYEQYF
. TRBD2 TRBJ2-2 TRBV5-1 TGCGCCAGCAGCTTGACCGCATCTAGCGGGGCGATCACCGGGGAGCTGTTTTTT CASSLTASSGAITGELFF
few . TRBJ2-5 TRBV18 TGTGCCAGCTCACCTTATGCGACCCAGAGGGTCGAGACCCAGTACTTC CASSPYATQRVETQYF
. . TRBJ2-4 TRBV18 TGTGCCAGCTCACCACCGTTGGGGACCGGAGCCAAAAACATTCAGTACTTC CASSPPLGTGAKNIQYF
. TRBD2 TRBJ2-1 TRBV5-1 TGCGCCAGCAGCTTGCAGGTAGCGGGAGCCTACAATGAGCAGTTCTTC CASSLQVAGAYNEQFF
many . TRBJ2-2 TRBV18 TGTGCCAGCTCACCACTTAGGGACACCGGGGAGCTGTTTTTT CASSPLRDTGELFF
. . TRBJ2-5 TRBV5-1 TGCGCCAGCAGCCCCGATGCATACCAAGAGACCCAGTACTTC CASSPDAYQETQYF
many . TRBJ2-1 TRBV6-2/TRBV6-3 TGTGCCAGCAGTCTGACACAGGGTAGCTCCTACAATGAGCAGTTCTTC CASSLTQGSSYNEQFF
. . TRBJ2-1 TRBV7-2 TGTGCCAGCAGCTTATGGGGGGCCCGGACAATGAGTGAGCAGTTCTTC CASSLWGARTMSEQFF
few . TRBJ1-3 TRBV6-6 TGTGCCGCCACGTCTGGAAACACCATATATTTT CAATSGNTIYF
. . TRBJ1-2 TRBV24-1 TGTGCCACCAGTGACACAAGGACCTCAGGAAACGGCTACACCTTC CATSDTRTSGNGYTF
many TRBD2 TRBJ2-3 TRBV12-3/TRBV12-4 TGTGCCAGCAGTTTCGGGGGGACAGATACGCAGTATTTT CASSFGGTDTQYF
few TRBD2 TRBJ2-5 TRBV19 TGTGCCAGTAGTATTGGTGGACTAGCGGGAGGAGAGACCCAGTACTTC CASSIGGLAGGETQYF
few . TRBJ2-3 TRBV29-1 TGCAGCGTTGAAAACAGGGCAGGAGGGGATACGCAGTATTTT CSVENRAGGDTQYF
few TRBD2 TRBJ2-3 TRBV7-8 TGTGCCAGCAGCTTAGAGGCGGGGGGGCGGAGCACAGATACGCAGTATTTT CASSLEAGGRSTDTQYF
few . TRBJ1-2 TRBV7-8 TGTGCCAGCAGCTTACGGCCCCAGGGTTCGAGCTATGGCTACACCTTC CASSLRPQGSSYGYTF
few . TRBJ2-7 TRBV11-2 TGTGCCAGCAGCTTAGGCGGGACACCTTCCTCCTACGAGCAGTACTTC CASSLGGTPSSYEQYF
. . TRBJ1-3 TRBV27 TGTGCCAGCAGTTCGCTCGCCGGAAACACCATATATTTT CASSSLAGNTIYF
few TRBD2 TRBJ2-1 TRBV5-1 TGCGCCAGCAGCTACAATAGCGGGGGTGAGTCCTACAATGAGCAGTTCTTC CASSYNSGGESYNEQFF
. . TRBJ1-2 TRBV15 TGTGCCACCACCCACAGACAGCCCCTTGGACATGGCTACACCTTC CATTHRQPLGHGYTF
many . TRBJ2-1 TRBV5-1 TGCGCCAGCAGCTTGGGGCAGGGGTTGAATGAGCAGTTCTTC CASSLGQGLNEQFF
. . TRBJ2-5 TRBV10-3 TGTGCCATCAGTGAGTCGGTGAGGACAGCTGGCTTGGAGACCCAGTACTTC CAISESVRTAGLETQYF
few . TRBJ2-7 TRBV11-2 TGTGCCAGCAGCTTAGTAGTAGGACGGGCAGGACGGGAGTTCTACGAGCAGTACTTC CASSLVVGRAGREFYEQYF